Below, 28 T cell receptor beta chains from the same sample are listed, as sequenced in a study of T cells after yellow fever vaccination (dated by TCRdb to between 2017 and 2020). In light of the paper, this sample's treatment or condition label describes: live attenuated yellow fever vaccine strain. To prepare the library, 5' RACE was applied. Sequencer: Illumina HiSeq 2500. In-frame beta chains were kept once TCRdb had trimmed the public reads at Q25 with fastp and called clones with MiXCR. Rows matching on CDR3 protein sequence are summarized as one entry with the most common DNA and genes. This sample holds 450,000 to 650,000 distinct CDR3 sequences; 20% to 25% were observed only once. About 17% of the sample rests with the top ten. The sequenced sample was PBMCs, obtained less than 25 days after the first yellow fever vaccination. The source of these receptors is a young man who received the YFV17D yellow fever vaccine.

This clonotype was seen a few times. The chain employs TRBV20-1 and TRBJ1-2; D gene unclear. The CDR3 spans 14 residues. In germline, CDR1 is DFQATT, CDR2 SNEGSKA (reference sequence). Trimming removed 8 bases from V and 7 bases from J, with 23 bases in between. The CDR3 region is CSSPTLPIICGYTF. DNA for the CDR3: TGCAGTTCCCCAACACTTCCGATAATCTGTGGCTACACCTTC.

This clonotype was detected only a few times. The rearrangement uses TRBV4-1 and TRBJ1-5; a possible D gene is TRBD1 (5 bases). V lost 2 bases and J 3 bases, leaving 14 bases between the germline ends. The length of the CDR3 is 16 residues. Looked up from germline, CDR1 is MGHRA and CDR2 is YSYEKL. The CDR3 nucleotides are TGCGCCAGCAGCCAACCTTATGGGGGAATCAATCAGCCCCAGCATTTT. This gives the protein CASSQPYGGINQPQHF.

The V gene is TRBV6-5, the J gene TRBJ1-2; D gene unclear. The germline CDR1 and CDR2 sequences are MNHEY and SVGAGI. The V end was cut by 4 bases, the J end by 8 bases, with 17 bases between. The CDR3 sequence is 14 residues long. The CDR3 loop is CASSFRRQAKGYTF. The CDR3 nucleotides are TGTGCCAGCAGTTTTAGGCGCCAAGCAAAAGGCTACACCTTC.

This clonotype turned up a few times. The chain couples TRBV29-1 to TRBJ2-7; 10 bases match TRBD1. CDR1 is SQVTM and CDR2 is ANQGSEA in the germline V gene. There are 14 residues in the CDR3. Trimming at V came to 6 bases and at J to 5 bases, leaving 10 bases not matched to a gene. CDR3 coding DNA: TGCAGCGTGCCCCGGGACAGGGGCCCCCACGAGCAGTACGTC. Protein: CSVPRDRGPHEQYV.

The chain combines TRBV6-1 with TRBJ1-1; D is perhaps TRBD1 (5 bases). Trimming took 6 bases from V and 1 from J, leaving 9 bases between them. CDR3 length: 13 amino acids. The germline CDR1 and CDR2 sequences are MNHNS and SASEGT. CDR3 residues: CASRRQWNTEAFF. DNA for the CDR3: TGTGCCAGCAGGCGACAGTGGAACACTGAAGCTTTCTTT.

This clonotype was counted a single time. The chain links TRBV3-1 to TRBJ2-6; 10 bases are a match to TRBD2. The length of the CDR3 is 18 residues. The V gene end was trimmed by 3 bases and the J gene end by 0 bases; junction bases not matched to a gene: 5. Germline V CDR1 and CDR2: LGHDT, YNNKEL (reference sequence). CDR3 nucleotides: TGTGCCAGCAGCCACTCTAGCGGGGGTCTCTCTGGGGCCAACGTCCTGACTTTC. It is translated as CASSHSSGGLSGANVLTF.

This clonotype came up a few times. The chain employs TRBV6-1 and TRBJ2-7; 7 nucleotides agree with TRBD2. CDR3 size: 15 residues. CDR1 and CDR2 from the germline V gene are MNHNS and SASEGT. J lost 0 bases, V lost 3 bases, and 5 bases had no gene match. In nucleotides, the CDR3 is TGTGCCAGCAGTGACCAGCGGGAAGACTCCTACGAGCAGTACTTC. The encoded protein is CASSDQREDSYEQYF.

The chain is built from TRBV20-1 and TRBJ1-2; 9 positions agree with TRBD1. CDR3 size: 15 residues. Per the germline V gene, CDR1 is DFQATT and CDR2 is SNEGSKA (reference sequence). V shed 1 base, J shed 8 bases, and the junction held 11 bases outside the gene matches. The CDR3 reads CSARVPQQGAGGYTF. In nucleotides, the CDR3 is TGCAGTGCTAGAGTCCCCCAACAGGGGGCTGGGGGCTACACCTTC.

The rearrangement uses TRBV4-2 and TRBJ2-2; D is perhaps TRBD1 or TRBD2 (5 bases each). There are 17 residues in the CDR3. The V end was cut by 0 bases, the J end by 6 bases, with 17 bases between. Germline V lookup: CDR1 LGHNA, CDR2 YNFKEQ. As DNA, the CDR3 is TGTGCCAGCAGCCAAGATCAGTCACGGGGACGGGCCGGGGAGCTGTTTTTT. This gives the protein CASSQDQSRGRAGELFF.

The chain has TRBV28 and TRBJ2-5, with 9 positions matching TRBD1. Trimming cost V 4 bases and J 2 bases; bases outside gene matches: 17. The CDR3 is made up of 19 amino acids. Germline CDR1 MDHEN, CDR2 SYDVKM. CDR3 in amino acids: CASSSESRGQGPPQETQYF. The CDR3 DNA reads as TGTGCCAGCAGTTCAGAGTCTCGGGGACAGGGCCCCCCTCAAGAGACCCAGTACTTC.

This clonotype was detected a few times. The chain combines TRBV7-8 with TRBJ2-4; TRBD1 matches at 7 bases. The trim removed 7 bases at V and 9 bases at J, leaving 6 bases unmatched. Germline V gives CDR1 SGHVS, CDR2 FQNEAQ. This CDR3 is 12 amino acids long. This chain's CDR3 is CASTPTGSIQYF. The CDR3 region has the DNA TGTGCCAGCACCCCGACAGGGAGCATTCAGTACTTC.

This clonotype was counted ten times or more. One end of the junction fails to match germline, which may point to a read error. The genes are TRBV5-1 and TRBJ2-5, with a possible D match to TRBD1 (5 bases). This CDR3 contains 15 residues. The germline V gene has CDR1 SGHRS and CDR2 YFSETQ. This CDR3 is CASSLGLAGQETQYF. The CDR3 DNA reads TGTGCCAGCAGCTTGGGATTAGCAGGGCAAGAGACCCAGTACTTC.

This chain joins TRBV6-1 and TRBJ2-1; 12 bases fit TRBD2. Trimming at V came to 6 bases and at J to 12 bases, leaving 9 bases not matched to a gene. The CDR3 is 14 residues long. Germline V lookup: CDR1 MNHNS, CDR2 SASEGT. DNA of the CDR3: TGTGCCAGCAGACTAGCGGGGGGCAACTTCGGGCAGTTCTTC. This codes for CASRLAGGNFGQFF.

V usage is TRBV27 and J usage is TRBJ2-7; the D gene is possibly TRBD1 (5 bases). The V and J ends lost 8 bases and 0 bases respectively, with 11 bases between them. The CDR3 extends over 13 amino acids. CDR1 and CDR2 (germline): MNHEY, SMNVEV (reference sequence). This chain's CDR3 is CASGLTVSYEQYF. Here the CDR3 DNA reads TGTGCCAGCGGATTGACAGTCTCCTACGAGCAGTACTTC.

The chain employs TRBV15 and TRBJ2-1; D remains ambiguous. The CDR3 is 15 residues long. Trimming pared 1 base from V and 4 bases from J, leaving 11 bases between. The germline V gene encodes CDR1 LNHNV and CDR2 YYDKDF (reference sequence). CDR3 protein: CATSRGTTTYNEQFF. The DNA for the CDR3 is TGTGCCACCAGCAGAGGTACAACGACTTACAATGAGCAGTTCTTC.

The DNA of the CDR3 is TGTGCCAGCAGCTATCGGGCGACAGGGTGGCGTGGAAATGAGCAGTTCTTC. This gives the protein CASSYRATGWRGNEQFF. The V gene is TRBV7-3, the J gene TRBJ2-1; 7 nucleotides align to TRBD1. Germline lookup yields CDR1 SGHTA and CDR2 FQGTGA. This CDR3 region has 17 residues. V lost 4 bases, J lost 7 bases, and 16 bases stayed unmatched.

The V gene is TRBV28, the J gene TRBJ1-2; D is unresolved. The CDR3 extends over 15 amino acids. CDR1 is MDHEN and CDR2 is SYDVKM in the germline V gene. Trimming removed 4 bases from V and 6 bases from J, with 18 bases in between. The CDR3 nucleotides are TGTGCCAGCAGTTCCTCGGGGATTGGGGATGATGGCTACACCTTC. Encoded protein: CASSSSGIGDDGYTF.

This clonotype was detected a few times. This chain joins TRBV28 and TRBJ2-1; D possibly uses TRBD1 or TRBD2 (5 bases each). Germline-derived CDR1 and CDR2 are MDHEN and SYDVKM. CDR3 length: 16 residues. V lost 4 bases to trimming and J lost 1 base, with 14 bases between them. This CDR3 is CASSSSGPFSYNEQFF. In DNA, the CDR3 is TGTGCCAGCAGTTCGTCGGGACCCTTTTCCTACAATGAGCAGTTCTTC.

This chain uses TRBV7-3 with TRBJ2-3, with 7 bases identical to TRBD1. Germline assignment: CDR1 SGHTA and CDR2 FQGTGA. CDR3 length: 15 residues. J was trimmed by 0 bases and V by 5 bases; bases with no gene match: 5. CDR3 coding DNA: TGTGCCAGCAGCGGCCTGACAGGGAGCACAGATACGCAGTATTTT. This sequence encodes CASSGLTGSTDTQYF.

The genes are TRBV5-1 and TRBJ2-2; 13 bases map to TRBD2. Germline CDR1 SGHRS, CDR2 YFSETQ. The CDR3 is 16 residues long. With 2 bases clipped from V and 3 bases from J, the junction kept 1 base outside the gene matches. CDR3 in DNA: TGCGCCAGCAGCTTTACTAGCGGGGGGGACACCGGGGAGCTGTTTTTT. Translated, it gives CASSFTSGGDTGELFF. The full variable domain, in which reference TRBV5-1 and TRBJ2-2 provide the parts outside the CDR3, is KAGVTQTPRYLIKTRGQQVTLSCSPISGHRSVSWYQQTPGQGLQFLFEYFSETQRNKGNFPGRFSGRQFSNSRSEMNVSTLELGDSALYLCASSFTSGGDTGELFFGEGSRLTVL.

Only one count was recorded for this clonotype. V is TRBV20-1 and J is TRBJ1-6; D unresolved. The ends were cut back, 0 bases at V and 7 bases at J, with 7 bases in the middle. Germline-derived CDR1 and CDR2 are DFQATT and SNEGSKA (reference sequence). The CDR3 is made up of 13 amino acids. CDR3 sequence (DNA): TGCAGTGCTAGAGATAGGGCGAATTCACCCCTCCACTTT. Its protein product is CSARDRANSPLHF.

A few counts support this clonotype. V is TRBV12-3 or TRBV12-4 and J is TRBJ2-7, with TRBD2 matching over 11 bases. This CDR3 is 16 amino acids long. V lost 5 bases, J lost 3 bases, and 9 bases stayed unmatched. In DNA, the CDR3 is TGTGCCAGCAGTACACGTAGCGGGGGGGTATACTACGAGCAGTACTTC. It is translated as CASSTRSGGVYYEQYF.

V usage is TRBV20-1 and J usage is TRBJ2-5; 9 bases are a match to TRBD1. Germline trimming cut 4 bases from V and 4 bases from J; bases unmatched to any gene: 13. The V gene's germline CDR1 is DFQATT and CDR2 SNEGSKA (reference sequence). The CDR3 is 16 residues long. The CDR3 DNA reads as TGCAGTGCTAAAGTTCCGACAGGGGGTTTAAGAGAGACCCAGTACTTC. It encodes CSAKVPTGGLRETQYF.

The V gene is TRBV4-2, the J gene TRBJ2-3; 7 bases map to TRBD2. CDR1 is LGHNA and CDR2 is YNFKEQ in the germline V gene. The CDR3 is made up of 18 amino acids. V dropped 3 bases and J dropped 5; count of bases not matched to a gene: 17. Here the CDR3 DNA reads TGTGCCAGCAGCCACTTCCGGGGGAGGGAGGGTTTGAGAGATACGCAGTATTTT. Translating gives CASSHFRGREGLRDTQYF.

This chain joins TRBV7-2 and TRBJ2-1; 11 nucleotides agree with TRBD2. Germline lookup yields CDR1 SGHTA and CDR2 FQGNSA. CDR3 length equals 16 residues. V was clipped by 0 bases and J by 5 bases; unmatched bases: 3. The CDR3 loop reads CASSLAGTSGNNEQFF. CDR3 sequence (DNA): TGTGCCAGCAGCTTAGCAGGGACTAGCGGCAACAATGAGCAGTTCTTC. The full variable domain, completed using reference TRBV7-2 and TRBJ2-1, is GAGVSQSPSNKVTEKGKDVELRCDPISGHTALYWYRQSLGQGLEFLIYFQGNSAPDKSGLPSDRFSAERTGGSVSTLTIQRTQQEDSAVYLCASSLAGTSGNNEQFFGPGTRLTVL.

J is TRBJ1-1 and V is TRBV20-1; D is possibly TRBD1 (6 bases). Trimming stripped 3 bases from V and 3 bases from J, with 20 bases between. Germline V lookup: CDR1 DFQATT, CDR2 SNEGSKA (reference sequence). This CDR3 comprises 16 residues. This chain's CDR3 is CSASRQTYRVDTEAFF. The CDR3 region has the DNA TGCAGTGCTAGCAGACAAACTTACAGGGTTGACACTGAAGCTTTCTTT.

This clonotype was seen only a few times. The chain couples TRBV6-1 to TRBJ2-7; 9 nucleotides line up with TRBD1. This CDR3 spans 15 amino acids. CDR1 and CDR2 from the germline V gene are MNHNS and SASEGT. The V and J ends lost 6 bases and 4 bases, in that order; junction bases with no gene match: 10. This chain's CDR3 is CASSFSGQGRYEQYF. The CDR3 DNA sequence: TGTGCCAGCAGCTTTTCGGGACAGGGCCGGTACGAGCAGTACTTC.

There are a few counts of this clonotype. The chain uses TRBV7-9 and TRBJ1-1, with 7 bases identical to TRBD1. V lost 7 bases, J lost 4 bases, and 15 bases stayed unmatched. Germline values: CDR1 SEHNR, CDR2 FQNEAQ (reference sequence). The CDR3 is 16 amino acids. CDR3 sequence: CASTTRQGGVFTEAFF. The CDR3 DNA reads TGTGCCAGCACGACAAGACAGGGCGGAGTGTTCACTGAAGCTTTCTTT.